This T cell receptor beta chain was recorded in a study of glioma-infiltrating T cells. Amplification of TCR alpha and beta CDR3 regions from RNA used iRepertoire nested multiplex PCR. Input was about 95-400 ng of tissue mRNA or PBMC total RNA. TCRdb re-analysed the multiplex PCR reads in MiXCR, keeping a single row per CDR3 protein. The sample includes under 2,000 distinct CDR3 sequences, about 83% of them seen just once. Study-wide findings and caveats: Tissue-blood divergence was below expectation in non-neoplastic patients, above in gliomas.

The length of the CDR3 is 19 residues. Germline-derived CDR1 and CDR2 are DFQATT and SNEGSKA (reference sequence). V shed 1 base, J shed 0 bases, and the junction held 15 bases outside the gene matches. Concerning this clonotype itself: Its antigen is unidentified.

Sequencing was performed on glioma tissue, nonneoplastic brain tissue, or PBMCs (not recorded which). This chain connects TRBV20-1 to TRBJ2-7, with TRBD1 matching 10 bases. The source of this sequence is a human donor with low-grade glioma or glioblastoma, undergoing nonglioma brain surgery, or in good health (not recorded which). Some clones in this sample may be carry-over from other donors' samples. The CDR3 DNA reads TGCAGTGCTAGAGGGAAGGGGACAGGGGCCTCGAGGAACTCCTACGAGCAGTACTTC. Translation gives CSARGKGTGASRNSYEQYF.